A single sample gave rise to the 5 T cell receptor beta chains below, sequenced in a study of blood T cell repertoires in COVID-19. Sequencing was performed with immunoSEQ multiplex PCR; in TCRdb, only in-frame clones are kept and a portion is missing. The sample has about 66,000 clones, just over 85% seen once. Material for sequencing was peripheral blood. These receptors originate from a man in his forties or fifties with active COVID-19.

This chain links TRBV27 with TRBJ1-4, with TRBD1 identical over 8 bases. The J segment lost 7 bases and the V segment lost 1 base, leaving 5 bases of the junction unmatched. Germline-derived CDR1 and CDR2 are MNHEY and SMNVEV (reference sequence). The CDR3 length is 15 residues. The CDR3 is CASSLFGQGSEKLFF. As DNA, the CDR3 is TGTGCCAGCAGTTTATTCGGACAGGGTAGTGAAAAACTGTTTTTT.

The chain has TRBV27 and TRBJ1-4; 7 positions agree with TRBD1. This CDR3 has 14 residues. The V gene end was trimmed by 6 bases and the J gene end by 8 bases; junction bases not matched to a gene: 9. CDR1 MNHEY and CDR2 SMNVEV come from the germline V gene (reference sequence). The DNA of the CDR3 is TGTGCCAGCAGGTCGACAGGGAGGAACGAAAAACTGTTTTTT. Its translation is CASRSTGRNEKLFF. The full variable domain, with the rest looked up from reference TRBV27 and TRBJ1-4, is EAQVTQNPRYLITVTGKKLTVTCSQNMNHEYMSWYRQDPGLGLRQIYYSMNVEVTDKGDVPEGYKVSRKEKRNFPLILESPSPNQTSLYFCASRSTGRNEKLFFGSGTQLSVL.

For the CDR3, the DNA is TGTGCCAGCTCGCAGACAGGGTCCAACACAGATACGCAGTATTTT. Amino acid sequence: CASSQTGSNTDTQYF. The gene calls are TRBV18 and TRBJ2-3; 7 positions agree with TRBD1. V was clipped by 6 bases and J by 2 bases; unmatched bases: 8. The CDR3 has 15 residues. Per the germline V gene, CDR1 is KGHSH and CDR2 is LQKENI.

This clone was picked up a small number of times. The V call is TRBV5-6, the J call TRBJ1-1, with D possibly TRBD1 on 6 matching bases. This CDR3 region has 15 residues. CDR1 is SGHDT and CDR2 is YYEEEE in the germline V gene. Trimming took off 1 base at V and 4 bases at J, with 14 bases between the two ends. The CDR3 here is CASSLLPGDPTEAFF. In DNA, the CDR3 is TGTGCCAGCAGCTTGTTACCAGGGGACCCCACTGAAGCTTTCTTT. Supplemented by reference TRBV5-6 and TRBJ1-1, the full variable domain reads DAGVTQSPTHLIKTRGQQVTLRCSPKSGHDTVSWYQQALGQGPQFIFQYYEEEERQRGNFPDRFSGHQFPNYSSELNVNALLLGDSALYLCASSLLPGDPTEAFFGQGTRLTVV.

This clone has just one count. CDR3 in DNA: TGCGCCAGCAGCCACATAGGACTAGCGGGAGATAAAAATACGCAGTATTTT. Its protein is CASSHIGLAGDKNTQYF. This chain joins TRBV4-1 and TRBJ2-3, with TRBD2 identical over 13 bases. Per germline, CDR1 MGHRA and CDR2 YSYEKL. V gave up 3 bases and J gave up 7 bases; unmatched junction bases: 10. This CDR3 has 17 residues.